This passage covers 27 T cell receptor beta chains from one sample sequenced in a study of cytomegalovirus exposure and HLA in healthy donors. The PCR used 60 Vbeta and 13 Jbeta primers. Clones were read by immunoSEQ multiplex PCR, and TCRdb kept only the in-frame ones, dropping some. In the table there are some 130,000 clones, roughly 77% of which are singletons. The sample consisted of PBMCs. The receptor source for this set is a man younger than 45 in good health.

V and J are TRBV2 and TRBJ2-1, with D maybe TRBD1 (5 bases). Trimming cost V 6 bases and J 8 bases, with 14 bases left between them. There are 13 residues in the CDR3. The germline V gene has CDR1 SNHLY and CDR2 FYNNEI. The CDR3 region is CASRVGLGHEQFF. The CDR3 bases are TGTGCCAGCAGAGTGGGGTTGGGGCATGAGCAGTTCTTC.

Written as DNA, the CDR3 is TGCGCCAGCAGCCAAGGGCCGGGACAGGGGAATAGCGAGCAGTACTTC. Its protein product is CASSQGPGQGNSEQYF. This sequence joins TRBV4-1 and TRBJ2-7; 10 nucleotides agree with TRBD1. The CDR3 extends over 16 amino acids. From germline, CDR1 is MGHRA and CDR2 YSYEKL. V shed 1 base, J shed 6 bases, and the junction held 9 bases outside the gene matches.

V gene TRBV5-1 combines with J gene TRBJ1-1, with D perhaps TRBD1 (6 bases). The V gene lost 4 bases and the J gene lost 3 bases, with 13 bases spanning the gap. From germline, CDR1 is SGHRS and CDR2 YFSETQ. This CDR3 spans 14 amino acids. CDR3 in DNA: TGCGCCAGCAGCCCATTTCCAGGGGACACTGAAGCTTTCTTT. Encoded protein: CASSPFPGDTEAFF. Variable domain in full (rest from reference TRBV5-1 and TRBJ1-1): KAGVTQTPRYLIKTRGQQVTLSCSPISGHRSVSWYQQTPGQGLQFLFEYFSETQRNKGNFPGRFSGRQFSNSRSEMNVSTLELGDSALYLCASSPFPGDTEAFFGQGTRLTVV.

This clone was observed a few times. This chain connects TRBV19 to TRBJ2-2, with 9 bases identical to TRBD2. The CDR3 has 15 residues. The germline V gene has CDR1 LNHDA and CDR2 SQIVND (reference sequence). Trimming took 2 bases from V and 2 from J; bases not matched to a gene: 0. The CDR3 coding sequence is TGTGCCAGTAGTATACTAGCGGGAAACACCGGGGAGCTGTTTTTT. Its protein is CASSILAGNTGELFF.

This clone occurred once. V usage is TRBV4-3 and J usage is TRBJ2-5; D unclear. CDR3 length equals 13 residues. In germline, CDR1 is LGHNA, CDR2 YSLEER. The germline V and J ends were trimmed by 6 bases and 2 bases, with 10 bases remaining between them. The CDR3: CASSSHVQETQYF. CDR3 in DNA: TGCGCCAGCAGTTCACACGTTCAAGAGACCCAGTACTTC.

V is TRBV11-1 and J is TRBJ2-1, with 9 bases lining up with TRBD2. The germline CDR1 and CDR2 sequences are SGHAT and FQDESV (reference sequence). V dropped 2 bases and J dropped 4; count of bases not matched to a gene: 3. The CDR3 sequence is 15 residues long. CDR3 region: CASSLSSGIYNEQFF. CDR3 nucleotide sequence: TGTGCCAGCAGCTTATCTAGCGGGATTTACAATGAGCAGTTCTTC.

Concerning this clone itself: Other DNA sequences of this sample code for an identical CDR3. The chain joins TRBV27 to TRBJ2-7, with TRBD2 matching 7 bases. The CDR3 contains 13 residues. The germline V gene encodes CDR1 MNHEY and CDR2 SMNVEV (reference sequence). The V segment lost 6 bases and the J segment 2 bases; nucleotides outside the gene matches: 4. Written as DNA, the CDR3 is TGTGCCAGCAGCCTGAGCGGGGCCTACGAGCAGTACTTC. It yields the protein CASSLSGAYEQYF.

This clone has only a few counts. This chain uses TRBV4-2 with TRBJ1-2, with a tentative D call TRBD1 (6 bases). The V gene's germline CDR1 is LGHNA and CDR2 YNFKEQ. The CDR3 consists of 15 residues. Deletions cut 4 bases from V and 0 bases from J, with 12 bases between. The DNA of the CDR3 is TGTGCCAGCAGCCCACGGACAGATCCTAACTATGGCTACACCTTC. Translation: CASSPRTDPNYGYTF.

The rearrangement uses TRBV7-3 and TRBJ2-2, with D perhaps matching TRBD2 (5 bases). Trimming stripped 2 bases from V and 0 bases from J, with 10 bases between. Germline V CDR1 and CDR2: SGHTA, FQGTGA. The CDR3 sequence is 16 residues long. CDR3 sequence reads: CASSLWGETNTGELFF. The CDR3 nucleotides are TGTGCCAGCAGCTTATGGGGAGAAACGAACACCGGGGAGCTGTTTTTT.

On this clone itself: An end of the junction does not agree with germline; a read error may underlie this. The rearrangement joins TRBV7-7 to TRBJ2-2, with a tentative D call TRBD2 (5 bases). CDR1 and CDR2 from the germline V gene are SSHAT and FNYEAQ (reference sequence). The CDR3 has 14 residues. In DNA form, the CDR3 reads TGTGCTAGCAGCTTAGCGCGTCACACCGGGGAGCTGTTTTTT. Its protein product is CASSLARHTGELFF.

The gene calls are TRBV5-1 and TRBJ1-4, with D possibly TRBD1 on 5 matching bases. V lost 4 bases to trimming and J lost 8 bases, with 21 bases between them. Germline V lookup: CDR1 SGHRS, CDR2 YFSETQ. The CDR3 runs to 16 residues. This CDR3 reads CASSVTETRGGEKLFF. The DNA of the CDR3 is TGCGCCAGCAGCGTAACAGAAACCCGGGGGGGAGAAAAACTGTTTTTT.

The chain uses TRBV9 and TRBJ2-7; TRBD1 is a possible D gene (6 bases). From germline, CDR1 is SGDLS and CDR2 YYNGEE. CDR3 length: 15 amino acids. Trimming pared 4 bases from V and 2 bases from J, leaving 16 bases between. The CDR3 region has the DNA TGTGCCAGCAGCCCGTCCGGGACACTCACCTACGAGCAGTACTTC. Encoded protein: CASSPSGTLTYEQYF.

CDR3 in amino acids: CASSQTGQGGNEQFF. CDR3 sequence (DNA): TGTGCCAGCAGCCAGACCGGGCAGGGTGGAAATGAGCAGTTCTTC. This rearrangement joins TRBV4-2 to TRBJ2-1, with D tentatively TRBD1 (5 bases). Trimming cost V 3 bases and J 7 bases, with 16 bases left between them. Germline values: CDR1 LGHNA, CDR2 YNFKEQ. This CDR3 is built from 15 residues.

This clone was recorded only once. V is TRBV19 and J is TRBJ2-1, with 7 bases matching TRBD1. Germline V gives CDR1 LNHDA, CDR2 SQIVND (reference sequence). The trim removed 2 bases at V and 0 bases at J, leaving 4 bases unmatched. The CDR3 totals 16 residues. CDR3 coding DNA: TGTGCCAGTAGTATATTTTGGGACAGCTCCTACAATGAGCAGTTCTTC. This sequence encodes CASSIFWDSSYNEQFF.

This chain uses TRBV7-2 with TRBJ1-1; D is unclear. Trimming took off 5 bases at V and 0 bases at J, with 7 bases between the two ends. The CDR3 spans 13 residues. CDR1 is SGHTA, CDR2 FQGNSA, per germline. The CDR3 is CASSPYLNTEAFF. The CDR3 bases are TGTGCCAGCAGCCCCTACTTGAACACTGAAGCTTTCTTT.

On this clone: A read error may account for a junction end that differs from germline. The V call is TRBV30, the J call TRBJ1-6; the D is unclear. CDR1 and CDR2 from the germline V gene are GTSNPN and SVGIG (reference sequence). CDR3 length: 15 residues. The CDR3 nucleotides are TGTGCCTGGAGTGTTGACATGCGACGAAATTCCCCCCTCCACTTT. It encodes CAWSVDMRRNSPLHF.

This sequence joins TRBV14 and TRBJ2-7, with 9 bases aligning to TRBD2. Germline V CDR1 and CDR2: SGHDN, FVKESK. The CDR3 sequence is 15 residues long. The V and J ends lost 3 bases and 4 bases, in that order; junction bases with no gene match: 7. The CDR3 region is CASSQGLAGPYEQYF. The DNA of the CDR3 is TGTGCCAGCAGCCAGGGTCTAGCGGGGCCTTACGAGCAGTACTTC.

The rearrangement links TRBV4-1 to TRBJ2-1; D may be TRBD2 (6 bases). V was trimmed by 4 bases and J by 8 bases, leaving 15 bases between them. CDR3 size: 14 residues. Germline lookup yields CDR1 MGHRA and CDR2 YSYEKL. CDR3 sequence: CASSPGGGGDEQFF. The DNA for the CDR3 is TGCGCCAGCAGCCCCGGTGGAGGAGGGGATGAGCAGTTCTTC.

The J gene is TRBJ2-5, the V gene TRBV6-5; 10 nucleotides align to TRBD2. Germline CDR1 reads MNHEY; CDR2 reads SVGAGI. The CDR3 consists of 16 residues. V trimming: 1 base; J trimming: 5 bases; junction bases outside the gene matches: 7. This CDR3 is CASSYWASGSTETQYF. CDR3 DNA sequence: TGTGCCAGCAGTTACTGGGCTAGCGGGAGTACCGAGACCCAGTACTTC.

CDR3 residues: CAYVSGRAEETQYF. In DNA form, the CDR3 reads TGTGCTTACGTCAGCGGGAGGGCGGAAGAGACCCAGTACTTC. This rearrangement joins TRBV30 to TRBJ2-5; TRBD2 matches at 10 bases. Germline V CDR1 and CDR2: GTSNPN, SVGIG (reference sequence). The CDR3 length is 14 residues. The entire variable domain, with the rest obtained from reference TRBV30 and TRBJ2-5, is as follows: SQTIHQWPATLVQPVGSPLSLECTVEGTSNPNLYWYRQAAGRGLQLLFYSVGIGQISSEVPQNLSASRPQDRQFILSSKKLLLSDSGFYLCAYVSGRAEETQYFGPGTRLLVL.

The chain joins TRBV7-9 to TRBJ2-3; D is uncertain. The CDR3 is 19 residues long. The V end was cut by 3 bases, the J end by 0 bases, with 22 bases between. Germline V gives CDR1 SEHNR, CDR2 FQNEAQ (reference sequence). This chain's CDR3 is CASSFVPILTFGSTDTQYF. In DNA form, the CDR3 reads TGTGCCAGCAGCTTTGTGCCCATACTAACTTTCGGGAGCACAGATACGCAGTATTTT.

The chain couples TRBV2 to TRBJ2-2; D possibly corresponds to TRBD1 (6 bases). The germline CDR1 and CDR2 sequences are SNHLY and FYNNEI. The V end was cut by 4 bases, the J end by 2 bases, with 11 bases between. The CDR3 extends over 15 amino acids. The CDR3 DNA follows: TGTGCCAGCAGTGCCTCGGACAGTAACACCGGGGAGCTGTTTTTT. Encoded protein: CASSASDSNTGELFF.

On this clone itself: This sample includes further DNA sequences coding for the same CDR3. This chain joins TRBV27 and TRBJ2-7; 12 bases agree with TRBD2. V dropped 5 bases and J dropped 2; count of bases not matched to a gene: 4. CDR1 MNHEY and CDR2 SMNVEV come from the germline V gene (reference sequence). The CDR3 sequence is 15 residues long. The CDR3 spells CASSPRLAGAYEQYF. CDR3 coding DNA: TGTGCCAGCAGTCCACGACTAGCGGGGGCCTACGAGCAGTACTTC.

V is TRBV19 and J is TRBJ2-7; 7 bases fit TRBD2. V was pared by 2 bases and J by 2 bases, with 9 bases of the junction left unmatched. The CDR3 contains 16 residues. In germline, CDR1 is LNHDA, CDR2 SQIVND (reference sequence). CDR3 sequence: CASSISSRELTYEQYF. The CDR3 region has the DNA TGTGCCAGTAGTATATCGTCGCGGGAGCTCACCTACGAGCAGTACTTC.

The chain joins TRBV27 to TRBJ1-3; TRBD1 is a possible D gene (6 bases). This CDR3 has 13 residues. The V gene's germline CDR1 is MNHEY and CDR2 SMNVEV (reference sequence). The V end was cut by 6 bases, the J end by 7 bases, with 13 bases between. DNA for the CDR3: TGTGCCAGCAGATCCGGGACATTCAACACCATATATTTT. It encodes CASRSGTFNTIYF.

J is TRBJ2-7 and V is TRBV30, with 13 positions matching TRBD2. The CDR3 is 15 amino acids. The germline V gene encodes CDR1 GTSNPN and CDR2 SVGIG (reference sequence). V shed 4 bases, J shed 3 bases, and the junction held 6 bases outside the gene matches. The CDR3 here is CAWIRTSGSGYEQYF. The DNA of the CDR3 is TGTGCCTGGATTAGGACTAGCGGGAGTGGCTACGAGCAGTACTTC.

V usage is TRBV28 and J usage is TRBJ2-7; D not resolved. The CDR3 contains 13 residues. In germline, CDR1 is MDHEN, CDR2 SYDVKM. Trimming took 7 bases from V and 4 from J, leaving 14 bases between them. CDR3 nucleotides: TGTGCCAGCACTCTGTCCTCTTCTTACGAGCAGTACTTC. Protein: CASTLSSSYEQYF.